The 16 T cell receptor beta chains given below trace back to one sample, sequenced in a study of T cell responses to AZD1222 COVID-19 vaccine. Measured with immunoSEQ multiplex PCR; TCRdb has only the in-frame clones, and not every one. This table holds around 150,000 clones, more than 70% found once. Specimen: peripheral blood, collected on day 0 of AZD1222 vaccination. These receptors were taken from an adult in good health.

V usage is TRBV5-6 and J usage is TRBJ2-5, with 8 bases lining up with TRBD2. The germline gives CDR1 SGHDT, CDR2 YYEEEE. The CDR3 sequence is 16 residues long. V lost 4 bases and J lost 7; bases outside the gene matches: 15. CDR3 amino acids: CASSALKREPSGTQYF. CDR3 coding DNA: TGTGCCAGCAGCGCTCTCAAGCGGGAGCCCAGCGGGACCCAGTACTTC.

The sample holds one count of this clone. The CDR3 nucleotides read TGTGCCAGCAGCCGTGACGGGACAAGAACTGAAGCTTTCTTT. It specifies CASSRDGTRTEAFF. This chain links TRBV7-9 with TRBJ1-1; weak D call: TRBD1 (6 bases). Germline V gene sequence: CDR1 SEHNR, CDR2 FQNEAQ (reference sequence). CDR3 size: 14 residues. V lost 5 bases to trimming and J lost 5 bases, with 15 bases between them.

The J gene is TRBJ2-5, the V gene TRBV2, with TRBD1 identical over 7 bases. The CDR3 spans 17 residues. V was pared by 4 bases and J by 5 bases, with 16 bases of the junction left unmatched. Per the germline V gene, CDR1 is SNHLY and CDR2 is FYNNEI. For the CDR3, the DNA is TGTGCCAGCAGTGGTCCCATCGACAGGGCCCTGGGGGAGACCCAGTACTTC. This gives the protein CASSGPIDRALGETQYF.

This clone was observed once. The genes are TRBV7-2 and TRBJ1-2; D is undetermined. The CDR3 runs 14 residues. Germline CDR1 and CDR2: SGHTA and FQGNSA. V was cut by 1 base and J by 6 bases, with 12 bases left in between. The chain's CDR3 is CASSLDSRVDGYTF. CDR3 bases: TGTGCCAGCAGCTTAGATAGTAGGGTTGATGGCTACACCTTC.

The chain has TRBV6-6 and TRBJ1-1; D ambiguous. Deletions cut 7 bases from V and 5 bases from J, with 17 bases between. Germline CDR1 and CDR2: MNHNY and SVGAGI (reference sequence). This CDR3 is built from 14 residues. This CDR3 reads CASTTGRVGTEAFF. Here the CDR3 DNA reads TGTGCCAGCACCACGGGGAGGGTTGGAACTGAAGCTTTCTTT.

As regards this clone: Other DNA sequences in the sample encode the same CDR3. The chain combines TRBV7-2 with TRBJ1-3; no clear D. The V gene lost 4 bases and the J gene lost 3 bases, with 7 bases spanning the gap. Germline assignment: CDR1 SGHTA and CDR2 FQGNSA. The length of the CDR3 is 13 residues. The CDR3 sequence: CASSSAGGNTIYF. The CDR3 DNA reads as TGTGCCAGCAGCTCCGCAGGTGGAAACACCATATATTTT.

This chain uses TRBV19 with TRBJ2-7, with D tentatively TRBD1 (5 bases). Looked up from germline, CDR1 is LNHDA and CDR2 is SQIVND (reference sequence). The CDR3 contains 13 residues. The V and J ends lost 8 bases and 3 bases respectively, with 14 bases between them. Here the CDR3 DNA reads TGTGCCAGTGCCCAGGGAATTGGCTACGAGCAGTACTTC. It yields the protein CASAQGIGYEQYF.

The genes are TRBV6-2 or TRBV6-3 and TRBJ2-3; D possibly corresponds to TRBD2 (6 bases). With 1 base removed from V and 6 bases from J, the gap between germline ends came to 17 bases. The germline gives CDR1 MNHEY, CDR2 SVGEGT. The CDR3 extends over 16 amino acids. CDR3 sequence (DNA): TGTGCCAGCAGTTACTTATTCCCGGGGGTCCCGGATACGCAGTATTTT. Its protein is CASSYLFPGVPDTQYF.

The chain carries TRBV6-1 and TRBJ1-1; maybe TRBD1 (5 bases). V lost 2 bases and J lost 6, with 13 bases in between. The CDR3 sequence is 14 residues long. Per the germline V gene, CDR1 is MNHNS and CDR2 is SASEGT. The DNA of the CDR3 is TGTGCCAGCAGTGAAAGGCAGGGCGGCGCTGAAGCTTTCTTT. Its translation: CASSERQGGAEAFF.

This clone appeared a few times. Here the CDR3 reads CASSITNNQPQHF. The CDR3 DNA reads as TGTGCCAGTAGTATCACGAATAATCAGCCCCAGCATTTT. V usage is TRBV19 and J usage is TRBJ1-5; D call uncertain. The germline V and J ends were trimmed by 3 bases and 4 bases, with 7 bases remaining between them. The CDR3 has 13 amino acids. Germline lookup yields CDR1 LNHDA and CDR2 SQIVND (reference sequence).

The chain couples TRBV18 to TRBJ2-7, with 11 positions matching TRBD1. V lost 3 bases and J lost 3; bases outside the gene matches: 4. The germline CDR1 and CDR2 sequences are KGHSH and LQKENI. The CDR3 runs to 15 residues. The CDR3 protein is CASSPGTGGGYEQYF. In DNA, the CDR3 is TGTGCCAGCTCACCCGGGACAGGGGGTGGCTACGAGCAGTACTTC.

This chain links TRBV7-9 with TRBJ1-6; no definite D call. Germline V gives CDR1 SEHNR, CDR2 FQNEAQ (reference sequence). This CDR3 region has 13 residues. The V end was cut by 3 bases, the J end by 9 bases, with 9 bases between. The CDR3 loop reads CASSFMSSSPLHF. The CDR3 region has the DNA TGTGCCAGCAGCTTTATGAGTAGTTCACCCCTCCACTTT.

This clone was picked up a small number of times. The chain is built from TRBV10-3 and TRBJ2-7; 14 bases are shared with TRBD2. The CDR3 contains 16 residues. CDR1 and CDR2 (germline): ENHRY, SYGVKD. Unmatched junction bases numbered 9, after V lost 6 bases and J lost 5 bases. The CDR3 spells CAISPGTSGRPNEQYF. DNA for the CDR3: TGTGCCATCAGCCCCGGGACTAGCGGGAGACCCAACGAGCAGTACTTC.

This sequence joins TRBV7-9 and TRBJ2-3; TRBD1 or TRBD2 may be the D gene (5 bases each). The length of the CDR3 is 15 residues. Germline V gene sequence: CDR1 SEHNR, CDR2 FQNEAQ (reference sequence). V lost 2 bases, J lost 2 bases, and 11 bases lay in between. CDR3 sequence reads: CASSLKGDPTDTQYF. The CDR3 bases are TGTGCCAGCAGCTTAAAAGGGGACCCCACAGATACGCAGTATTTT.

This clone was recorded once. The chain is built from TRBV3-1 (or the pseudogene TRBV3-2) and TRBJ1-6, with D possibly TRBD1 on 5 matching bases. Germline V lookup: CDR1 LGHDT, CDR2 YNNKEL (reference sequence). CDR3 size: 19 residues. V gave up 0 bases and J gave up 1 base, with 16 bases separating them. This CDR3 is CASSQDLLGVGSYNSPLHF. The CDR3 bases are TGTGCCAGCAGCCAAGATCTGTTGGGGGTAGGGTCCTATAATTCACCCCTCCACTTT.

The chain links TRBV14 to TRBJ1-6; the D gene is possibly TRBD1 (6 bases). Trimming pared 4 bases from V and 10 bases from J, leaving 20 bases between. The germline CDR1 and CDR2 sequences are SGHDN and FVKESK. This CDR3 has 16 amino acids. The CDR3: CASSPSGRGSRSPLHF. In DNA, the CDR3 is TGTGCCAGCAGCCCCAGCGGGAGGGGGAGTCGCTCACCCCTCCACTTT.